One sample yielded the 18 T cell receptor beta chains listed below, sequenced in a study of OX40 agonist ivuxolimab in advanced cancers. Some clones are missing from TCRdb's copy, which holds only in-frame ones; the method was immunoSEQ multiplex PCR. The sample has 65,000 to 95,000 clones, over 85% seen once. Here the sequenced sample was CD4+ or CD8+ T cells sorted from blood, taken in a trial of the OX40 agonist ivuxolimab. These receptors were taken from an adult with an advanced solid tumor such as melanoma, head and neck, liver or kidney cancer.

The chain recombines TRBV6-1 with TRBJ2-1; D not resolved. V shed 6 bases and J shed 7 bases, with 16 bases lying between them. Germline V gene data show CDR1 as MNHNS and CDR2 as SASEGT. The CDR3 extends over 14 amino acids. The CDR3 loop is CASRALLEANEQFF. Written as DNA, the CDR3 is TGTGCCAGCAGAGCCCTCCTTGAGGCGAATGAGCAGTTCTTC.

CDR3 DNA: TGCGCCAGCAGCTTGGATGCCATGAACACTGAAGCTTTCTTT. Residues: CASSLDAMNTEAFF. The V gene is TRBV5-1, the J gene TRBJ1-1; the D is unclear. Trimming left V 0 bases short and J 0 bases short, with 6 bases between. CDR1 SGHRS and CDR2 YFSETQ come from the germline V gene. CDR3 length: 14 residues.

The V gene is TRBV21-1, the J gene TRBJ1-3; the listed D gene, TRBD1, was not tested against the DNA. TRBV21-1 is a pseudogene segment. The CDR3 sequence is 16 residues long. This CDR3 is CASSKADRRSGNTIYF. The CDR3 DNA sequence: TGTGCCAGCAGCAAAGCGGACAGGCGCTCTGGAAACACCATATATTTT.

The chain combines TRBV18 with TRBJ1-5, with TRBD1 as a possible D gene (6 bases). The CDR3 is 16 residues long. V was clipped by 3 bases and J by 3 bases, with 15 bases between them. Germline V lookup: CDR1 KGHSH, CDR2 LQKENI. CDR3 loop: CASSPAPDSVNQPQHF. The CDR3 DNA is TGTGCCAGCTCACCCGCCCCGGACAGTGTCAATCAGCCCCAGCATTTT.

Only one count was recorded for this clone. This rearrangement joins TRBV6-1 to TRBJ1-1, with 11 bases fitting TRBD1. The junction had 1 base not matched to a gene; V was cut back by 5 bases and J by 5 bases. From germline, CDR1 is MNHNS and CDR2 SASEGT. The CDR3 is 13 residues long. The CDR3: CASSWDRGTEAFF. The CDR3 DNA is TGTGCCAGCAGTTGGGACAGGGGGACTGAAGCTTTCTTT.

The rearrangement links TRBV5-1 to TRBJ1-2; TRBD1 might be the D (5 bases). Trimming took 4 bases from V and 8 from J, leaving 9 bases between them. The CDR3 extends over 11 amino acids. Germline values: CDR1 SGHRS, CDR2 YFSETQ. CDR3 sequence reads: CASSPGAGYTF. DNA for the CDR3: TGCGCCAGCAGCCCTGGGGCCGGCTACACCTTC. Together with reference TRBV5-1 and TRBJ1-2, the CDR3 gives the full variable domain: KAGVTQTPRYLIKTRGQQVTLSCSPISGHRSVSWYQQTPGQGLQFLFEYFSETQRNKGNFPGRFSGRQFSNSRSEMNVSTLELGDSALYLCASSPGAGYTFGSGTRLTVV.

Written as DNA, the CDR3 is TGCAGCGTTGCGACAGGGTATGGCTACACCTTC. It specifies CSVATGYGYTF. The chain is built from TRBV29-1 and TRBJ1-2; TRBD1 agrees at 7 bases. This CDR3 has 11 residues. With V trimmed by 4 bases and J by 5 bases, 1 base remained unmatched. Germline V gives CDR1 SQVTM, CDR2 ANQGSEA. Filled out from reference TRBV29-1 and TRBJ1-2, the complete variable domain reads SAVISQKPSRDICQRGTSLTIQCQVDSQVTMMFWYRQQPGQSLTLIATANQGSEATYESGFVIDKFPISRPNLTFSTLTVSNMSPEDSSIYLCSVATGYGYTFGSGTRLTVV.

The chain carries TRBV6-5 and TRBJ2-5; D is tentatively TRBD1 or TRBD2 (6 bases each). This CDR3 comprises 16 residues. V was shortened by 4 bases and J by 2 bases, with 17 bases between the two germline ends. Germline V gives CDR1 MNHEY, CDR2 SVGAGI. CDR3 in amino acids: CASSSYPQGRQETQYF. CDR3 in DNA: TGTGCCAGCAGTTCATACCCCCAGGGGAGGCAAGAGACCCAGTACTTC.

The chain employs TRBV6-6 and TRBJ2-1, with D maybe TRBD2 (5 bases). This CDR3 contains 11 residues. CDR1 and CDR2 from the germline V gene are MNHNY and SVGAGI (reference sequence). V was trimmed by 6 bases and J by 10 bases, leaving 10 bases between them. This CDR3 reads CASSSKREQFF. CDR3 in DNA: TGTGCCAGCAGCTCCAAGCGGGAGCAGTTCTTC.

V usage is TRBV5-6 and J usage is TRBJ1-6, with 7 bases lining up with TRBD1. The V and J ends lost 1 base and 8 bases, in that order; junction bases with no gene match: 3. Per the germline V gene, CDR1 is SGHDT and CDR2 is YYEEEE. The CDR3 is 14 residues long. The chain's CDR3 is CASSLKGGYSPLHF. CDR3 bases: TGTGCCAGCAGCTTGAAAGGGGGCTATTCACCCCTCCACTTT.

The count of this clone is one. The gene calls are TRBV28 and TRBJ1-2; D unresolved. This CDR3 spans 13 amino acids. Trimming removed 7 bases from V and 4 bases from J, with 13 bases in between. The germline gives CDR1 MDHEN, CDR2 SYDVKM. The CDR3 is CASTLPGGYGYTF. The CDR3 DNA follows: TGTGCCAGCACCCTCCCGGGAGGCTATGGCTACACCTTC.

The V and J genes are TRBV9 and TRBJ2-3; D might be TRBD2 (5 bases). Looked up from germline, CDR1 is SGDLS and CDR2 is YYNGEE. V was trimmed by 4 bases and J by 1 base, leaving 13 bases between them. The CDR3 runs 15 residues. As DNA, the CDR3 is TGTGCCAGCAGCAGGATAGCGAGGGGCACAGATACGCAGTATTTT. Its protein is CASSRIARGTDTQYF.

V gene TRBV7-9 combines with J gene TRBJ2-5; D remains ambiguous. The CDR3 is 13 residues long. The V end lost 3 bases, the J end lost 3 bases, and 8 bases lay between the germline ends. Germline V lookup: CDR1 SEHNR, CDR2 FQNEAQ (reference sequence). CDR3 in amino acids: CASSLVPKETQYF. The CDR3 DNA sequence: TGTGCCAGCAGCTTGGTCCCCAAAGAGACCCAGTACTTC.

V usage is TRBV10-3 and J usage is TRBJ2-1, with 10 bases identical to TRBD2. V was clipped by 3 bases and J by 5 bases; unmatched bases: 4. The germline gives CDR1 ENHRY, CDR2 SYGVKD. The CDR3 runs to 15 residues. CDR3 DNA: TGTGCCATCAGTGAAACTAGCGGGGTTAACAATGAGCAGTTCTTC. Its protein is CAISETSGVNNEQFF.

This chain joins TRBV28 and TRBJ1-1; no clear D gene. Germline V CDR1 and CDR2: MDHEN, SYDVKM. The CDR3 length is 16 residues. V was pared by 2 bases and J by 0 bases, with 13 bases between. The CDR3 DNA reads TGTGCCAGCAGTTTACGGTGGCGAGACGTGAACACTGAAGCTTTCTTT. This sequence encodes CASSLRWRDVNTEAFF.

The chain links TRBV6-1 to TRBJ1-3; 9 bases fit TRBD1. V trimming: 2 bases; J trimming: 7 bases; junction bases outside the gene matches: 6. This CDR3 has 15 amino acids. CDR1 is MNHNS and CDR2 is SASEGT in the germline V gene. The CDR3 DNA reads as TGTGCCAGCAGTGAAAGGGACAGGGTTCACAACACCATATATTTT. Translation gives CASSERDRVHNTIYF.

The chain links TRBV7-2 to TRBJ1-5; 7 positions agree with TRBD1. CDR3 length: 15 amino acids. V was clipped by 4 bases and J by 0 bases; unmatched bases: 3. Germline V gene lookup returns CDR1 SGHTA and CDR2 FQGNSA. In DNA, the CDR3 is TGTGCCAGCAGCTCAGGGGGTGGTAGCAATCAGCCCCAGCATTTT. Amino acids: CASSSGGGSNQPQHF. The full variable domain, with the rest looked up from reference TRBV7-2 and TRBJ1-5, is GAGVSQSPSNKVTEKGKDVELRCDPISGHTALYWYRQSLGQGLEFLIYFQGNSAPDKSGLPSDRFSAERTGGSVSTLTIQRTQQEDSAVYLCASSSGGGSNQPQHFGDGTRLSIL.

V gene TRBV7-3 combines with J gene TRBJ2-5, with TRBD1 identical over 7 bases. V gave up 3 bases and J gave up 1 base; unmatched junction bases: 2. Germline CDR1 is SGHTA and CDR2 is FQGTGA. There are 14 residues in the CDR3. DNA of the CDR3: TGTGCCAGCAGCTTGGGACAGCCCCAAGAGACCCAGTACTTC. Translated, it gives CASSLGQPQETQYF.